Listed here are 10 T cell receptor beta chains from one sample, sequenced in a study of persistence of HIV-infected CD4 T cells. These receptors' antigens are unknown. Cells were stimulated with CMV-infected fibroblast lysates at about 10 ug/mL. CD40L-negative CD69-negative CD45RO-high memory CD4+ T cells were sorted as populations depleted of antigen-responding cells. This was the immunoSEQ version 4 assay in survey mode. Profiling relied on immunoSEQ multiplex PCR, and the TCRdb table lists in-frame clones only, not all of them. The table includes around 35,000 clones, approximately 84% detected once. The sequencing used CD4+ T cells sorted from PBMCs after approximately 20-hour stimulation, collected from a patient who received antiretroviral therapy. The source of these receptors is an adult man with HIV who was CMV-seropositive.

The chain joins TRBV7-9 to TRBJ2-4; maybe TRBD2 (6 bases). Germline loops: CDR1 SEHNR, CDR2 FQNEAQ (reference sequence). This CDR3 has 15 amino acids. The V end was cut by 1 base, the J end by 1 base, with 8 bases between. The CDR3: CASSLGSGAKNIQYF. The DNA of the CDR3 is TGTGCCAGCAGCTTAGGTAGCGGCGCCAAAAACATTCAGTACTTC.

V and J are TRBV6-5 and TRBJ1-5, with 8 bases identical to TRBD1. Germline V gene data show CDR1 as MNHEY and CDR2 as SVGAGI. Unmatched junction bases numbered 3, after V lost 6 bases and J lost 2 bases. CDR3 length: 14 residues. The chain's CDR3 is CASSSTGGNQPQHF. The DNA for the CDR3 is TGTGCCAGCAGCTCGACAGGGGGCAATCAGCCCCAGCATTTT.

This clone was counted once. CDR3: CASSSWTGYTYEQYF. The CDR3, as DNA: TGTGCCAGCAGCTCCTGGACAGGGTATACCTACGAGCAGTACTTC. The chain couples TRBV5-4 to TRBJ2-7; 8 bases align to TRBD1. Looked up from germline, CDR1 is SGHNT and CDR2 is YYREEE (reference sequence). Trimming took 3 bases from V and 2 from J; bases not matched to a gene: 7. The CDR3 is 15 amino acids.

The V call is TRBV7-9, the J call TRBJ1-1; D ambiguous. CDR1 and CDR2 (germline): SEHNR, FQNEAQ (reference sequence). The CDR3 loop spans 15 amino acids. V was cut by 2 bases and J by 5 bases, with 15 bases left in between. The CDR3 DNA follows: TGTGCCAGCAGCTTAAGCGGCAGAGGAGATACTGAAGCTTTCTTT. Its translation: CASSLSGRGDTEAFF.

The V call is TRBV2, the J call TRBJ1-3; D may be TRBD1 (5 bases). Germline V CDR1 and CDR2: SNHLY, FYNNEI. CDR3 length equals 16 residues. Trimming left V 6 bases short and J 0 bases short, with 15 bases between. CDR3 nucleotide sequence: TGTGCCAGCAGGCAGACAGCATCGTTCTCTGGAAACACCATATATTTT. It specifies CASRQTASFSGNTIYF.

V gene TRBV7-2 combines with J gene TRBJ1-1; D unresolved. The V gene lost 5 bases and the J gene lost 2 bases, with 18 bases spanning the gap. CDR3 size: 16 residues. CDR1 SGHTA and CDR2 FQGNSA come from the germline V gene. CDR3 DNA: TGTGCCAGCAGCCCATCTACAACCTGGGCCAACACTGAAGCTTTCTTT. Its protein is CASSPSTTWANTEAFF.

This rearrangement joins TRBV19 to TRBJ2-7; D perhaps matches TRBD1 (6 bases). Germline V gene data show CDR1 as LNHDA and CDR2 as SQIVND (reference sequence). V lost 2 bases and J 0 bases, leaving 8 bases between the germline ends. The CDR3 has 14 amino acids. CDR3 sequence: CASSIQGSSYEQYF. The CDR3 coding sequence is TGTGCCAGTAGTATACAGGGGAGCTCCTACGAGCAGTACTTC. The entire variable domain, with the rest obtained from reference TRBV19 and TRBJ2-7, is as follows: DGGITQSPKYLFRKEGQNVTLSCEQNLNHDAMYWYRQDPGQGLRLIYYSQIVNDFQKGDIAEGYSVSREKKESFPLTVTSAQKNPTAFYLCASSIQGSSYEQYFGPGTRLTVT.

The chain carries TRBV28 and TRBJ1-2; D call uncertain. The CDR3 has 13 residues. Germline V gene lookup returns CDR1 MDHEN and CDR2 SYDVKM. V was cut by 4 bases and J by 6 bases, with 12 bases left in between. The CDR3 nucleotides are TGTGCCAGCAGTTCCGGGTCCAATCATGGCTACACCTTC. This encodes CASSSGSNHGYTF.

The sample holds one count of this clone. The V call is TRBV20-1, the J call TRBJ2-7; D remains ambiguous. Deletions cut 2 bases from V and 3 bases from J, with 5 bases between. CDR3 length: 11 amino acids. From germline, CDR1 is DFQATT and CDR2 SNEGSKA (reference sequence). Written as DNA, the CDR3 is TGCAGTGCTAGACCTAACTACGAGCAGTACTTC. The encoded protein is CSARPNYEQYF.

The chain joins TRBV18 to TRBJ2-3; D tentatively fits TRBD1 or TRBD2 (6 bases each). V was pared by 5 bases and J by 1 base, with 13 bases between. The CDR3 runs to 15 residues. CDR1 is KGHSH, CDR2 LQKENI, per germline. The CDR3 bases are TGTGCCAGCTCAGAACGGGGGCCGCGCACAGATACGCAGTATTTT. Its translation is CASSERGPRTDTQYF.